This TCR beta chain came from a study of blood T cell repertoires in COVID-19. Across the whole study: T cells, B-cell-depleted T cells, or PBMCs supplied cDNA or gDNA.

Germline lookup yields CDR1 SGHTS and CDR2 YDEGEE. Trimming took 4 bases from V and 4 from J, leaving 14 bases between them. The CDR3 runs 14 residues. This clone was seen a handful of times. In the original workflow: How many nucleated cells were present was estimated from reference gene primer amplification. Sequencing used immunoSEQ multiplex PCR; TCRdb keeps in-frame clones, though not all of them. The V and J calls and clone size are taken from that table; D and trimming were inferred from the DNA. The sample lists about 260,000 clones; just under 85% were seen once. Sample: peripheral blood. This TCR derives from a woman older than 75 with acute or convalescent COVID-19. This chain joins TRBV5-8 and TRBJ2-5; unclear D gene. CDR3 DNA sequence: TGTGCCAGCAGCGATTACGCGGCTCGAGAGACCCAGTACTTC. This sequence encodes CASSDYAARETQYF.